This TCR beta chain came from a study of PD-L1 blockade in urothelial cancer. About the study: Patients started atezolizumab in about 2014, 1,200 mg intravenously every 3 weeks. Analysis of the blood was performed 3 weeks (second dose) and 6 weeks after treatment start. When blood samples were assessed, the median T cell count was some 130,000.

V was clipped by 7 bases and J by 5 bases, with 14 bases between them. In germline, CDR1 is LNHDA, CDR2 SQIVND (reference sequence). The CDR3 spans 13 residues. The study's findings and limits: Better survival was predicted by below-median pretreatment blood TCR clonality.

About this clone itself: The antigen is undetermined.

Clones were sequenced by immunoSEQ multiplex PCR, and TCRdb holds only the in-frame ones, with some missing. The top ten hold 1.5% to 2.5% of the sample, which has around 100,000 clones, 80% to 90% seen once. Time point specified: pretreatment peripheral blood. The chain is built from TRBV19 and TRBJ1-1, with a weak D call TRBD1 (6 bases). This specimen consisted of PBMCs, obtained around atezolizumab (anti-PD-L1) treatment. This receptor was obtained from a man aged 60 to 75 with urothelial cancer. CDR3 amino acids: CASTQDRGTEAFF. As DNA, the CDR3 is TGTGCCAGTACCCAGGACAGAGGGACTGAAGCTTTCTTT.